Below are 16 T cell receptor beta chains sequenced from a single sample in a study of spatial heterogeneity in lung cancer. TCRdb independently ran MiXCR on the 5' RACE reads; one entry per CDR3 protein. The profile shows fewer than 150,000 distinct CDR3 sequences, 11% of them singletons. Sample time point: blood at routine non-recurrence follow-up after resection. The material sequenced was PBMCs, taken at follow-up. The receptors were gathered from a female donor with early-stage non-small cell lung cancer.

This clonotype has just a few counts. The chain links TRBV12-3 or TRBV12-4 to TRBJ1-1; TRBD1 might be the D (6 bases). The CDR3 sequence is 13 residues long. V was trimmed by 5 bases and J by 7 bases, leaving 14 bases between them. The CDR3 region is CASSRATGFEAFF. CDR3 in DNA: TGTGCCAGCAGTCGCGCCACAGGGTTTGAAGCTTTCTTT.

This clonotype was counted a few times. The chain combines TRBV20-1 with TRBJ2-1; 7 bases agree with TRBD2. This CDR3 is 16 amino acids long. Germline loops: CDR1 DFQATT, CDR2 SNEGSKA (reference sequence). V lost 4 bases to trimming and J lost 10 bases; unmatched junction nucleotides: 19. The CDR3 here is CSATTIRREWAEEQFF. The DNA of the CDR3 is TGCAGTGCTACAACAATTCGGCGGGAGTGGGCGGAAGAGCAGTTCTTC.

This clonotype occurred a few times. J is TRBJ1-1 and V is TRBV28, with a possible D match to TRBD1 (6 bases). The CDR3 loop spans 17 amino acids. Per germline, CDR1 MDHEN and CDR2 SYDVKM. V lost 3 bases and J lost 0, with 17 bases in between. CDR3 nucleotide sequence: TGTGCCAGCAGTTTGCTCTACGGGACATCTATGAACACTGAAGCTTTCTTT. Protein product: CASSLLYGTSMNTEAFF.

V is TRBV6-2 or TRBV6-3 and J is TRBJ1-1; 9 bases align to TRBD1. This CDR3 region has 14 residues. V dropped 2 bases and J dropped 10; count of bases not matched to a gene: 8. Germline V gene sequence: CDR1 MNHEY, CDR2 SVGEGT. This CDR3 reads CASSYLGTGLRAFF. The CDR3 DNA is TGTGCCAGCAGTTACCTCGGGACAGGGTTAAGAGCTTTCTTT.

This clonotype was observed many times. The chain recombines TRBV2 with TRBJ2-7, with 11 bases fitting TRBD2. Losses at the gene ends were 3 bases for V and 2 bases for J; bases not matched to a gene: 3. Germline V lookup: CDR1 SNHLY, CDR2 FYNNEI. The CDR3 runs to 15 residues. CDR3 loop: CASSESSGRPYEQYF. In DNA, the CDR3 is TGTGCCAGCAGTGAGTCTAGCGGGAGGCCCTACGAGCAGTACTTC.

The chain uses TRBV9 and TRBJ2-7, with D tentatively TRBD2 (6 bases). Germline CDR1 reads SGDLS; CDR2 reads YYNGEE. This CDR3 region has 15 residues. V shed 2 bases and J shed 1 base, with 13 bases lying between them. Written as DNA, the CDR3 is TGTGCCAGCAGCGTGGGGACTGGCCCTTCCTACGAGCAGTACTTC. As protein: CASSVGTGPSYEQYF.

This clonotype showed up many times. The chain carries TRBV19 and TRBJ2-5; D remains unclear. Trimming cost V 3 bases and J 0 bases, with 8 bases left between them. Germline CDR1 and CDR2: LNHDA and SQIVND (reference sequence). This CDR3 is built from 14 residues. The CDR3 bases are TGTGCCAGTAGTATCGACATGTACCAAGAGACCCAGTACTTC. Protein: CASSIDMYQETQYF.

This chain uses TRBV6-5 with TRBJ1-6; D may be TRBD1 (5 bases). Trimming stripped 3 bases from V and 9 bases from J, with 12 bases between. Germline CDR1 is MNHEY and CDR2 is SVGAGI. The CDR3 is 14 residues long. The CDR3 DNA reads as TGTGCCAGCAGTTATGGGGGATCGGTTTCACCCCTCCACTTT. It yields the protein CASSYGGSVSPLHF.

Remarks on this clonotype: One end of the junction is discordant with germline, which a read error may explain. CDR3 nucleotides: TGTGCCAGCAGTCTAGCGGGAGGGCCCCATGAGCAGTTCTTC. Its translation: CASSLAGGPHEQFF. The chain has TRBV12-3 or TRBV12-4 and TRBJ2-1, with 12 nucleotides matching TRBD2. The CDR3 covers 14 residues.

The rearrangement links TRBV7-9 to TRBJ2-7; 7 bases agree with TRBD2. Germline-derived CDR1 and CDR2 are SEHNR and FQNEAQ (reference sequence). V dropped 5 bases and J dropped 5; count of bases not matched to a gene: 9. This CDR3 comprises 14 residues. The CDR3 DNA is TGTGCCAGCAGCAGCTGGCGGGAGTTGCACGAGCAGTACTTC. Translated: CASSSWRELHEQYF.

This chain links TRBV5-1 with TRBJ2-5; 9 bases line up with TRBD1. The V and J ends lost 4 bases and 5 bases, in that order; junction bases with no gene match: 12. CDR1 and CDR2 from the germline V gene are SGHRS and YFSETQ. The CDR3 is made up of 16 amino acids. The CDR3 here is CASSILKTGGRETQYF. The CDR3 DNA follows: TGCGCCAGCAGCATCCTGAAAACAGGGGGCCGCGAGACCCAGTACTTC.

At least ten counts were recorded for this clonotype. This chain uses TRBV10-2 with TRBJ2-1; tentative D call: TRBD2 (5 bases). CDR1 is WSHSY, CDR2 SAAADI, per germline. There are 16 residues in the CDR3. The germline V and J ends were trimmed by 5 bases and 0 bases, with 14 bases remaining between them. The CDR3 reads CASSRAGTSSYNEQFF. The CDR3 coding sequence is TGCGCCAGCAGTCGCGCGGGCACGAGCTCCTACAATGAGCAGTTCTTC.

The chain is built from TRBV20-1 and TRBJ2-1; 9 nucleotides agree with TRBD2. Germline V CDR1 and CDR2: DFQATT, SNEGSKA (reference sequence). V gave up 6 bases and J gave up 2 bases; unmatched junction bases: 23. The CDR3 sequence is 20 residues long. The CDR3 here is CSARKPRQTEREAPYNEQFF. As DNA, the CDR3 is TGCAGTGCCCGAAAGCCTCGACAGACCGAGCGGGAGGCCCCCTACAATGAGCAGTTCTTC.

There are a few counts of this clonotype. This chain connects TRBV11-2 to TRBJ1-5; D ambiguous. V was shortened by 0 bases and J by 4 bases, with 10 bases between the two germline ends. The CDR3 is made up of 15 amino acids. Germline CDR1 is SGHAT and CDR2 is FQNNGV. CDR3 in DNA: TGTGCCAGCAGCTTAGATCTGGGTGGGAATCAGCCCCAGCATTTT. Amino acid sequence: CASSLDLGGNQPQHF.

This clonotype was recorded a few times. The J gene is TRBJ2-2, the V gene TRBV12-3 or TRBV12-4; TRBD1 matches 8 bases. The V gene end was trimmed by 5 bases and the J gene end by 3 bases; junction bases not matched to a gene: 5. The length of the CDR3 is 15 residues. The CDR3 here is CASSPDRGYTGELFF. The CDR3 DNA reads as TGTGCCAGCAGTCCTGACAGGGGATACACCGGGGAGCTGTTTTTT.

This clonotype was detected a few times. The chain recombines TRBV11-2 with TRBJ2-1; TRBD2 matches 8 bases. The trim removed 1 base at V and 10 bases at J, leaving 9 bases unmatched. From germline, CDR1 is SGHAT and CDR2 FQNNGV. CDR3 length equals 15 residues. For the CDR3, the DNA is TGTGCCAGCAGCTTAGGCGGGACTAGGGACGGCGAGCAGTTCTTC. Residues: CASSLGGTRDGEQFF.